This record looks at one TCR beta chain sequence and its context. Looked up from germline, CDR1 is SGHTA and CDR2 is FQGNSA. The length of the CDR3 is 13 residues. With 4 bases removed from V and 4 bases from J, the gap between germline ends came to 10 bases. The data originate from a study of blood T cell repertoires in COVID-19. Under the authors' procedure: Amplifying reference gene primers gave estimates of nucleated cell counts. Sequenced by immunoSEQ multiplex PCR; TCRdb stores in-frame clones only, minus some. V and J calls and clone size are copied from that table; D and trimming were computed from the DNA. In the table there are more than 60,000 clones, 84% of which are singletons.

The TCR originated in a man aged 50 to 60 with acute or convalescent COVID-19. The chain employs TRBV7-2 and TRBJ1-2; D gene ambiguous. The sample comprised peripheral blood. The CDR3 reads CASSSLSRYGYTF. The CDR3 nucleotides are TGTGCCAGCAGCTCCCTTTCTCGCTATGGCTACACCTTC.